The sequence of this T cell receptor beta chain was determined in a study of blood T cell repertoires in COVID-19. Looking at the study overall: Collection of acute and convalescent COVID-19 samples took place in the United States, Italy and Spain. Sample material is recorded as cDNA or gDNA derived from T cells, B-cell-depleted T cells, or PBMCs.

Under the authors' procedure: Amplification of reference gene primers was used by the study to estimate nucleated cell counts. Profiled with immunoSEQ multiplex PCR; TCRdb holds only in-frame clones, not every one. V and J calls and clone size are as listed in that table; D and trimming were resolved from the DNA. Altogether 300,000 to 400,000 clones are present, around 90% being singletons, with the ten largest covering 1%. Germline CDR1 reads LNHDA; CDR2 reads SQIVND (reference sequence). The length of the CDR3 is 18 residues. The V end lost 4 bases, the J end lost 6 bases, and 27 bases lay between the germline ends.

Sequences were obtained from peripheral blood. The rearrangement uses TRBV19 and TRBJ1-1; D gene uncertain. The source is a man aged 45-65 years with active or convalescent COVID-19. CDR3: CASSTYRETLVVPSEAFF. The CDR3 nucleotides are TGTGCCAGTAGTACATATCGGGAGACTTTAGTCGTCCCATCTGAAGCTTTCTTT. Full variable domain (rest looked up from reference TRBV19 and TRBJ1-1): DGGITQSPKYLFRKEGQNVTLSCEQNLNHDAMYWYRQDPGQGLRLIYYSQIVNDFQKGDIAEGYSVSREKKESFPLTVTSAQKNPTAFYLCASSTYRETLVVPSEAFFGQGTRLTVV.